Here is one T cell receptor (beta chain) with its context. The data were obtained in a study of CD8+CD57+ T cells in acquired aplastic anemia. Study summary: In CD4+ cells, healthy donors produced an average of about 10.8 million reads.

It was genomic DNA that served as the template for profiling TCR beta VDJ and CDR3. One entry per CDR3 protein, called by TCRdb with MiXCR from the reads. The sample shows about 110,000 distinct CDR3 sequences, around 53% of them seen only once. Sequencing was carried out using sorted CD4+, CD8+, or CD8+CD57+ T cells (not recorded which) from PBMCs. The sequence was obtained from a human donor in good health, serving as a control.

CDR3: CATSDYLAGTDTQYF. The CDR3 nucleotides read TGTGCCACCAGTGATTATTTGGCAGGCACAGATACGCAGTATTTT. The chain recombines TRBV24-1 with TRBJ2-3, with no clear D. The V end lost 2 bases, the J end lost 1 base, and 9 bases lay between the germline ends. The CDR3 has 15 amino acids. Germline V gives CDR1 KGHDR, CDR2 SFDVKD.